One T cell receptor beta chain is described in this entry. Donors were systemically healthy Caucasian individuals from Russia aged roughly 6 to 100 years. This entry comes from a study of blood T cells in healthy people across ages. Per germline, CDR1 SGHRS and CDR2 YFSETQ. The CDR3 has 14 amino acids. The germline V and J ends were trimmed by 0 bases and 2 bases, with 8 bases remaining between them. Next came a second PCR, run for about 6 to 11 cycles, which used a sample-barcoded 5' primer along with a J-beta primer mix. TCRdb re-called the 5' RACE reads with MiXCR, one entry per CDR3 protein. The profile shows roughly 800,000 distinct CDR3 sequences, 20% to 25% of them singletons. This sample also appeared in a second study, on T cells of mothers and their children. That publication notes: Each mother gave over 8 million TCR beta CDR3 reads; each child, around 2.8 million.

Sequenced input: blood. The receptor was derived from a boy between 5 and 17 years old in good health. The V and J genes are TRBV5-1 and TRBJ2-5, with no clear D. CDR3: CASSLGFGQETQYF. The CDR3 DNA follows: TGCGCCAGCAGCTTGGGGTTTGGGCAAGAGACCCAGTACTTC.